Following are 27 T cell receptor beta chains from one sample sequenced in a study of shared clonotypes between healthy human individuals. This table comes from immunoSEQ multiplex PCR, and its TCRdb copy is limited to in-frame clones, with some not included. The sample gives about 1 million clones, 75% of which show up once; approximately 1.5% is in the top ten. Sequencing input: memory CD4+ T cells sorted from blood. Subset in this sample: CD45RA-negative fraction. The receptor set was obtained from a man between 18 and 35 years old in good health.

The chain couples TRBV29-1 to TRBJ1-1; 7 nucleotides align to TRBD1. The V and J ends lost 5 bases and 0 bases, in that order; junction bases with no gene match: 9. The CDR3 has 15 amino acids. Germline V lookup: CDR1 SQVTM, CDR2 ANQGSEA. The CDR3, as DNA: TGCAGCGTTAAGATTGGGACAGATATGAACACTGAAGCTTTCTTT. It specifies CSVKIGTDMNTEAFF. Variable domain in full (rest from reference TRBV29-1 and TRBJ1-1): SAVISQKPSRDICQRGTSLTIQCQVDSQVTMMFWYRQQPGQSLTLIATANQGSEATYESGFVIDKFPISRPNLTFSTLTVSNMSPEDSSIYLCSVKIGTDMNTEAFFGQGTRLTVV.

CDR3 sequence (DNA): TGTGCCAGCACTAAGGGGGGGACGAACACTGAAGCTTTCTTT. Residues: CASTKGGTNTEAFF. V is TRBV9 and J is TRBJ1-1, with D perhaps matching TRBD1 (6 bases). This CDR3 comprises 14 residues. Germline lookup yields CDR1 SGDLS and CDR2 YYNGEE. Trimming removed 6 bases from V and 1 base from J, with 13 bases in between.

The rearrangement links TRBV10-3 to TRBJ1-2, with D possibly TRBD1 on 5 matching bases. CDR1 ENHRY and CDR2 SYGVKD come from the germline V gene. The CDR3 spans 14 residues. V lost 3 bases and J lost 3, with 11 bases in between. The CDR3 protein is CAISEAGLDYGYTF. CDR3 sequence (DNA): TGTGCCATCAGTGAAGCGGGGCTGGACTATGGCTACACCTTC.

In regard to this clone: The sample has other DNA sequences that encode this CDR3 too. The CDR3 DNA reads TGCGCCAGCAGCTTGGCGGGGGAGGGGAACACTGAAGCTTTCTTT. Encoded protein: CASSLAGEGNTEAFF. The chain has TRBV5-1 and TRBJ1-1; TRBD1 is a possible D gene (5 bases). Trimming pared 0 bases from V and 1 base from J, leaving 10 bases between. The CDR3 totals 15 residues. CDR1 and CDR2 from the germline V gene are SGHRS and YFSETQ.

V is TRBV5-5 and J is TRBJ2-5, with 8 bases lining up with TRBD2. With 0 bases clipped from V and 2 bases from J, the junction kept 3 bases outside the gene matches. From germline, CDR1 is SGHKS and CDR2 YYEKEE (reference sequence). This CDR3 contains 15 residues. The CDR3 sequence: CASSLGIAGQETQYF. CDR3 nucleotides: TGTGCCAGCAGCTTGGGGATAGCGGGGCAAGAGACCCAGTACTTC. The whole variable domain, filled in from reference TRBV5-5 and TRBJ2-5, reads DAGVTQSPTHLIKTRGQQVTLRCSPISGHKSVSWYQQVLGQGPQFIFQYYEKEERGRGNFPDRFSARQFPNYSSELNVNALLLGDSALYLCASSLGIAGQETQYFGPGTRLLVL.

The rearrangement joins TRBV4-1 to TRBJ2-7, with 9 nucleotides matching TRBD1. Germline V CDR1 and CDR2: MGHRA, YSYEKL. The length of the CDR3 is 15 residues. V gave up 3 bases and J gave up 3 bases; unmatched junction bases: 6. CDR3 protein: CASSQWTGEIYEQYF. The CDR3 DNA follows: TGCGCCAGCAGCCAGTGGACAGGGGAAATCTACGAGCAGTACTTC.

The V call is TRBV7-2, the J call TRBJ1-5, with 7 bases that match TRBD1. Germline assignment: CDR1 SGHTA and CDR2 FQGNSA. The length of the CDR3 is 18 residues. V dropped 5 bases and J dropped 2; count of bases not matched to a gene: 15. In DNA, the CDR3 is TGTGCCAGCAGCGGAGCTCGACAGGGAGGATTGGGCAATCAGCCCCAGCATTTT. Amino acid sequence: CASSGARQGGLGNQPQHF.

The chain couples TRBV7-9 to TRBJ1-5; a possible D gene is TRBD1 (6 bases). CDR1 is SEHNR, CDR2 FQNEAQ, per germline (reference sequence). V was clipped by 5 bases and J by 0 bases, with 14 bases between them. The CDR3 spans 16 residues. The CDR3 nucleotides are TGTGCCAGCAGCCCACAGGGAGGGAATAGCAATCAGCCCCAGCATTTT. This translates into CASSPQGGNSNQPQHF.

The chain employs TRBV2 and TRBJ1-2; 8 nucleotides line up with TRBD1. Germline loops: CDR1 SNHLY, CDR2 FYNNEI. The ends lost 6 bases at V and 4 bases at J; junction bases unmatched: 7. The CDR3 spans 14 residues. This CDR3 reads CASRVPGGSYGYTF. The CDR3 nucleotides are TGTGCCAGCAGGGTACCAGGGGGCAGCTATGGCTACACCTTC. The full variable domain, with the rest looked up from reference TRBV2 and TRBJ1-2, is EPEVTQTPSHQVTQMGQEVILRCVPISNHLYFYWYRQILGQKVEFLVSFYNNEISEKSEIFDDQFSVERPDGSNFTLKIRSTKLEDSAMYFCASRVPGGSYGYTFGSGTRLTVV.

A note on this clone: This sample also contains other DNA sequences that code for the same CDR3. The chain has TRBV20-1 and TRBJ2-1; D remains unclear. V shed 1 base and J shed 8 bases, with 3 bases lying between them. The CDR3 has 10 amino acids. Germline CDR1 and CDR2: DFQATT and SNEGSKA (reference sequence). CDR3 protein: CSARGDEQFF. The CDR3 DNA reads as TGCAGTGCTAGAGGCGATGAGCAGTTCTTC.

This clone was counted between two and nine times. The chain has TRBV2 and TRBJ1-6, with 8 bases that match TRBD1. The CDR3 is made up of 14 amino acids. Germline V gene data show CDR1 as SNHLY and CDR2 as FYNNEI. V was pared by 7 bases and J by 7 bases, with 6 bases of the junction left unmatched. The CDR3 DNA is TGTGCCAGCAACGACCGACAGGGGAATTCACCCCTCCACTTT. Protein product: CASNDRQGNSPLHF.

The CDR3 sequence: CASSLTITEAFF. The CDR3 DNA is TGTGCCAGCAGTTTAACTATCACGGAAGCTTTCTTT. The rearrangement links TRBV28 to TRBJ1-1; D gene uncertain. This CDR3 is 12 amino acids long. V lost 2 bases and J lost 8, with 9 bases in between. Germline V gene data show CDR1 as MDHEN and CDR2 as SYDVKM.

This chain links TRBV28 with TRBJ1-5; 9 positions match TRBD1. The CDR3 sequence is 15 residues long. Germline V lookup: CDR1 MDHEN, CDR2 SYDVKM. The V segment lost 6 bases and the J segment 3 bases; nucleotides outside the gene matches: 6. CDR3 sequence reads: CASSRGTGNNQPQHF. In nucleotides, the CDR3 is TGTGCCAGCAGCCGAGGGACAGGGAACAATCAGCCCCAGCATTTT.

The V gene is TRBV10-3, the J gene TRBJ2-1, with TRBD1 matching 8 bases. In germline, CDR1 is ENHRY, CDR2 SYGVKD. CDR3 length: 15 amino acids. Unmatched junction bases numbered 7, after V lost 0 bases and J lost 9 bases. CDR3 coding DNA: TGTGCCATCAGTGAGTCGAACCAGGGGGCGTTTGAGCAGTTCTTC. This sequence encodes CAISESNQGAFEQFF.

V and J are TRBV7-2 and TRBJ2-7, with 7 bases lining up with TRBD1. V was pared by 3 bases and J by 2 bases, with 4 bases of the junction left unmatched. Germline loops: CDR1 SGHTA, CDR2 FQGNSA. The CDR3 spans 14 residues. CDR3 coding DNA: TGTGCCAGCAGCTTCGGGACAGTCACCTACGAGCAGTACTTC. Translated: CASSFGTVTYEQYF. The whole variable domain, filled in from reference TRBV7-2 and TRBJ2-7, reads GAGVSQSPSNKVTEKGKDVELRCDPISGHTALYWYRQSLGQGLEFLIYFQGNSAPDKSGLPSDRFSAERTGGSVSTLTIQRTQQEDSAVYLCASSFGTVTYEQYFGPGTRLTVT.

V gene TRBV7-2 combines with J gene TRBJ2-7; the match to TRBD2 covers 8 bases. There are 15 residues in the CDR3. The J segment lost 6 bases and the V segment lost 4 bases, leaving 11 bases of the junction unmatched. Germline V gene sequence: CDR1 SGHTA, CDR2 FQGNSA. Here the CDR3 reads CASSSGQREFGEQYF. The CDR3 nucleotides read TGTGCCAGCAGCTCGGGCCAGCGGGAGTTTGGCGAGCAGTACTTC.

The CDR3 is CASSWSSGGGSDTQYF. The CDR3 nucleotides are TGTGCCAGCAGTTGGTCGAGCGGGGGGGGGTCAGATACGCAGTATTTT. This rearrangement joins TRBV27 to TRBJ2-3, with 10 nucleotides matching TRBD2. CDR1 MNHEY and CDR2 SMNVEV come from the germline V gene (reference sequence). This CDR3 spans 16 amino acids. V lost 4 bases, J lost 4 bases, and 8 bases stayed unmatched.

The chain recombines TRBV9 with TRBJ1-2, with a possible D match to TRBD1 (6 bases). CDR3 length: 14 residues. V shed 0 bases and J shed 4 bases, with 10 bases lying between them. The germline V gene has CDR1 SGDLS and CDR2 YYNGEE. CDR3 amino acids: CASSVDRDGYGYTF. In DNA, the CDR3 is TGTGCCAGCAGCGTAGACAGGGACGGCTATGGCTACACCTTC.

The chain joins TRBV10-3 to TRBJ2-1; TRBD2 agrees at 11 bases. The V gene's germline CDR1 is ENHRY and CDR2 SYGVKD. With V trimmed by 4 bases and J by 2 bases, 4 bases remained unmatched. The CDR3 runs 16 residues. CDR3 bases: TGTGCCATCAGTGGACAGGGACTAGCGGCCTACAATGAGCAGTTCTTC. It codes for CAISGQGLAAYNEQFF.

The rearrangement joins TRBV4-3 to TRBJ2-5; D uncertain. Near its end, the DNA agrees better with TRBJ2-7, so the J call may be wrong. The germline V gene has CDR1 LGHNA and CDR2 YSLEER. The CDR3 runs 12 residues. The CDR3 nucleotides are TGCGCCAGCAGCCAAGACTGGGGCGAGCAGTACTTC. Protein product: CASSQDWGEQYF.

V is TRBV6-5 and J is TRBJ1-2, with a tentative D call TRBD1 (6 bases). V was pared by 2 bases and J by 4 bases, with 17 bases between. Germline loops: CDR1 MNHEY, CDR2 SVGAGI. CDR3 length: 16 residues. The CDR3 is CASSYGVPTGSYGYTF. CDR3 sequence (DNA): TGTGCCAGCAGTTACGGGGTCCCTACAGGGAGCTATGGCTACACCTTC.

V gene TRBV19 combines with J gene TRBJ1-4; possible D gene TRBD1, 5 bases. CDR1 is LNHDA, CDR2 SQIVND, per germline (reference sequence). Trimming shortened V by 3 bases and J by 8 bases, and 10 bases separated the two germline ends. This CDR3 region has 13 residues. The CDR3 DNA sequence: TGTGCCAGTAGTATGTGGGACGGGGAAAAACTGTTTTTT. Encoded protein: CASSMWDGEKLFF.

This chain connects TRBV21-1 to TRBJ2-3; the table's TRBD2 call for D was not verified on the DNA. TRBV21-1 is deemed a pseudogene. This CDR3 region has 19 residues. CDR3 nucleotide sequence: TGTGCCAGCAGCATCCGTCCGGGACTAGCGGGGATTAGCACAGATACGCAGTATTTT. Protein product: CASSIRPGLAGISTDTQYF.

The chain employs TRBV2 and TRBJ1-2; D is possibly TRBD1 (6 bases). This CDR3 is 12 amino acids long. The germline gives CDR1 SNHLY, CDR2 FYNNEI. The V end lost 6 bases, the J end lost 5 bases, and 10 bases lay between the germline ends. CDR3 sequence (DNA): TGTGCCAGCAGCGGGACACCTTATGGCTACACCTTC. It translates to CASSGTPYGYTF.

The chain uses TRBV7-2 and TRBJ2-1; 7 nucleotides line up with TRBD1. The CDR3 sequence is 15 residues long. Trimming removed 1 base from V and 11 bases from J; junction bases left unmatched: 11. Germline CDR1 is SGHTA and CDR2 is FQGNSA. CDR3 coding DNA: TGTGCCAGCAGCTTAGAGGGGGCCACTACGGGGAAGCAGTTCTTC. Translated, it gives CASSLEGATTGKQFF.

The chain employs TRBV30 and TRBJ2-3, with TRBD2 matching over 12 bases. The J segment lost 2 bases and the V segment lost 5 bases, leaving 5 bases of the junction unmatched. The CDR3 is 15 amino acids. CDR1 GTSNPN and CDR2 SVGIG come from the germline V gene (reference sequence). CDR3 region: CAWSGLAGTTDTQYF. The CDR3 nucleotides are TGTGCCTGGTCCGGACTAGCGGGGACCACAGATACGCAGTATTTT.

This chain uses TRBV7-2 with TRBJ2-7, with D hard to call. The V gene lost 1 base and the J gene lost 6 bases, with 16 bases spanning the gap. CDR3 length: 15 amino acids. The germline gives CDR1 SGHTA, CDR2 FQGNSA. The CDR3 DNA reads TGTGCCAGCAGCTTAGACTACTATACCCAAGGCGAGCAGTACTTC. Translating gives CASSLDYYTQGEQYF. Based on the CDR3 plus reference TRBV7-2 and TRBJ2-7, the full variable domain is GAGVSQSPSNKVTEKGKDVELRCDPISGHTALYWYRQSLGQGLEFLIYFQGNSAPDKSGLPSDRFSAERTGGSVSTLTIQRTQQEDSAVYLCASSLDYYTQGEQYFGPGTRLTVT.